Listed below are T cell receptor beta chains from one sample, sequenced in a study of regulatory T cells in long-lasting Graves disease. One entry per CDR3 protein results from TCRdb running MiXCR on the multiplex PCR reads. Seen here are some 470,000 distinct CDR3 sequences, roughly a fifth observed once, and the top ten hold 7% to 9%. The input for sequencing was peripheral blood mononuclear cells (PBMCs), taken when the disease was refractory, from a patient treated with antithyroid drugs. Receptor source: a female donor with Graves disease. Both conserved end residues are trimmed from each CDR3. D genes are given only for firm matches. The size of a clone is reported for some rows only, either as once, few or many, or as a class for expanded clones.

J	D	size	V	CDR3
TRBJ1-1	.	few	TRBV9	ASSVEGMNTEAF
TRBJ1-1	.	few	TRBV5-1	ASSFGESTF
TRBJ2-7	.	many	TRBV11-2	ASSLFLAYEQY
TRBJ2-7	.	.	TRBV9	ASSVAGTPYEQY
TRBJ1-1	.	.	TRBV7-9	ASSLVFDVYPGAF
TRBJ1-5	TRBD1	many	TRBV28	ASSFFTGGNQPQH
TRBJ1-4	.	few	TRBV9	ASSVVPGEKLF
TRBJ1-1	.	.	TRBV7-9	ASSPPGGFGTEAF
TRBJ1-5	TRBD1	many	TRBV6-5	ASSYLRDRVEGQPQH
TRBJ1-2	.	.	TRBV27	ASSAVTNYGYT
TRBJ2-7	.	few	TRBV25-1	ASSARWGSEQY
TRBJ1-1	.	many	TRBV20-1	SARTSNTEAF
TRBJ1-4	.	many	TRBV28	ASSLSGSGEKLF
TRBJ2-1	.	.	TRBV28	ASSLGRGLSNEQF
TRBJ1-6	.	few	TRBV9	ASSVDGIQGNSPLH
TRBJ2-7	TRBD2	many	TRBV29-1	SVEGGRSSYEQY
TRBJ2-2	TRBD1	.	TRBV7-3	ASSVGQGLNTGELF
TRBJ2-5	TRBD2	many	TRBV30	AFSGSKETQY
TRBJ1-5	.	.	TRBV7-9	ASTLNRVSNQPQH
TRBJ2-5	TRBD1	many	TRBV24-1	ATSDWRTGRTQY
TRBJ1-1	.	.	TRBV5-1	ASSLVGGTLNTEAF
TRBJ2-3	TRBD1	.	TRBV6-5	ASSYRGQITDTQY
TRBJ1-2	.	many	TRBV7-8	ASSIGGQQTYGYT
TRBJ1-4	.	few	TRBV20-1	SASGPPNEKLF
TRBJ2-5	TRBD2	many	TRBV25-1	ASSDITSGGETQY
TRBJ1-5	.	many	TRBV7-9	ASSLGNQPQH
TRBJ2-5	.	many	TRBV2	ASSREAQETQY
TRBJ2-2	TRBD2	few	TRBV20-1	SASSAGATTGELF
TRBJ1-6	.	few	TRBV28	ASSLIFYNSPLH
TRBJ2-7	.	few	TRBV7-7	ASSLNRDSYEQY
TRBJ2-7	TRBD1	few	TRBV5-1	ASSLSRGSSYEQY
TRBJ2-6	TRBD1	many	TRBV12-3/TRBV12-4	ASSLGQHYGANVLT
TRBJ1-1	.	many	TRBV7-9	ASSSQTGTEAF
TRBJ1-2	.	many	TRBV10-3	AITGGTHYGYT
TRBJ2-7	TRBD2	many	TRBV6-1	ASSGRLAGNYEQY